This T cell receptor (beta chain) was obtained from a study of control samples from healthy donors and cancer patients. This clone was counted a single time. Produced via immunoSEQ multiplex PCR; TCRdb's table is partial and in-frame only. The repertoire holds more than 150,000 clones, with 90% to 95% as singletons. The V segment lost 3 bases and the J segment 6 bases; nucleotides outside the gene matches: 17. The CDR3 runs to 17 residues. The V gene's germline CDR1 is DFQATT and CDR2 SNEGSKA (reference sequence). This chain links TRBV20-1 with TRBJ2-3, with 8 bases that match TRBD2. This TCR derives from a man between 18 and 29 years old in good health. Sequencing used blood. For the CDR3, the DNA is TGCAGTGCTAGTCCCCGGAGCGGCGGGGGGTGGAGGGATACGCAGTATTTT. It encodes CSASPRSGGGWRDTQYF.